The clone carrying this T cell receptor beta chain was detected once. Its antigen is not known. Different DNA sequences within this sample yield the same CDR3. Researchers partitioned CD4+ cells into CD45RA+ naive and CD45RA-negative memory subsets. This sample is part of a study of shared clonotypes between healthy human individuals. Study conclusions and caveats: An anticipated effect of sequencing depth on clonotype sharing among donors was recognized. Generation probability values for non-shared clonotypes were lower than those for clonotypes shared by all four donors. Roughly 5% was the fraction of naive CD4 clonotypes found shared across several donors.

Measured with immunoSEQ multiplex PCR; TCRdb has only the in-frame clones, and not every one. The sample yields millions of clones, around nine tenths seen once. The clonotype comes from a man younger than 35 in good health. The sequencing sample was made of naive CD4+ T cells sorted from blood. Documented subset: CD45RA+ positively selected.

DNA for the CDR3: TGTGCCAGCAGTTACTCGACGGCAACTAATGAAAAACTGTTTTTT. This translates into CASSYSTATNEKLFF. The rearrangement links TRBV6-6 to TRBJ1-4; D is ambiguous. V gave up 0 bases and J gave up 0 bases, with 5 bases separating them. Germline V gene data show CDR1 as MNHNY and CDR2 as SVGAGI (reference sequence). The CDR3 covers 15 residues.